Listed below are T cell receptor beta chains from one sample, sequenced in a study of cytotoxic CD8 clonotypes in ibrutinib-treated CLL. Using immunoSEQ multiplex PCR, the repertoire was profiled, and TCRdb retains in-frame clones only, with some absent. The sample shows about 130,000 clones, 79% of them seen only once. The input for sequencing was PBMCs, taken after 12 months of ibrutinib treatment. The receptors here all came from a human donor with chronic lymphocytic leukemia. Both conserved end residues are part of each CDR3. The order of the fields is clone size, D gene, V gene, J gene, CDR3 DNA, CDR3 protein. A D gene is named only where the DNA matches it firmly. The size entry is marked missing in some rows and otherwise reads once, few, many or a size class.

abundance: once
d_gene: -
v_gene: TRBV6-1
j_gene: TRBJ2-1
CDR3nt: TGTGCCAGCAGTGATGGACACCAAAGGGCCAATGAGCAGTTCTTC
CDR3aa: CASSDGHQRANEQFF

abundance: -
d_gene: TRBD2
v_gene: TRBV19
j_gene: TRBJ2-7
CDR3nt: TGTGCCAGTAGTATAGGTACTAGCGTGTACGAGCAGTACTTC
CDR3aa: CASSIGTSVYEQYF

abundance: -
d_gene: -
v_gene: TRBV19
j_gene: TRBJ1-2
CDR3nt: TGTGCCAGTAGTCCTGGCTATGGCTACACCTTC
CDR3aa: CASSPGYGYTF

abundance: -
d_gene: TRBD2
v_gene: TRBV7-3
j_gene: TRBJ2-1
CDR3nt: TGTGCCAGCAGCTTAATATCGGGAGGGCTAAATGAGCAGTTCTTC
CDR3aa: CASSLISGGLNEQFF

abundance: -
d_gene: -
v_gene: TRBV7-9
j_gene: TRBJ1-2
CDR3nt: TGTGCCAGCAGCTTGCCACAGGCCTATGGCTACACCTTC
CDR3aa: CASSLPQAYGYTF

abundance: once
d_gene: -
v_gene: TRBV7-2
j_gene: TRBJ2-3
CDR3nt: TGTGCCAGCAGCAGGAACTGGCAATCCACAGATACGCAGTATTTT
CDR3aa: CASSRNWQSTDTQYF

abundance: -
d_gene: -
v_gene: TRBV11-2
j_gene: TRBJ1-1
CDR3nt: TGTGCCAGCAGCTTGGGGATTGGAGGGTACACTGAAGCTTTCTTT
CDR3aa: CASSLGIGGYTEAFF

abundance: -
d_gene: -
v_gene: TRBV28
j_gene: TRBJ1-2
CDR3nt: TGTGCCAGCAGTTTCAACGGATTAAACTATGGCTACACCTTC
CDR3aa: CASSFNGLNYGYTF

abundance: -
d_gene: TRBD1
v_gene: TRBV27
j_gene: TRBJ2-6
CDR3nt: TGTGCCAGCACTAAAGAGACAGGGGTCGGGGCCAACGTCCTGACTTTC
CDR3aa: CASTKETGVGANVLTF

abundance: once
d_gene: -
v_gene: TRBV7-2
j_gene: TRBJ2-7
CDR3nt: TGTGCCAGCAGCTCCGGACTGATCCCCTACGAGCAGTACTTC
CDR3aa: CASSSGLIPYEQYF

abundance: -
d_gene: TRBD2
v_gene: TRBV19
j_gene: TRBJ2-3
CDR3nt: TGTGCCAGTAGTATAGGGGCGGCGGGAGGCACAGATACGCAGTATTTT
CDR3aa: CASSIGAAGGTDTQYF

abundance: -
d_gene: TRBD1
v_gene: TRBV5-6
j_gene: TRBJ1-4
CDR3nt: TGTGCCAGCAGCTTGGCCGGGACAGAAAACCTGTTTTTT
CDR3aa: CASSLAGTENLFF

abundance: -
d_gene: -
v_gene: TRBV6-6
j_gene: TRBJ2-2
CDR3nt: TGTGCCAGCAGAGGAAAGACAGGGAACACCGGGGAGCTGTTTTTT
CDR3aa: CASRGKTGNTGELFF

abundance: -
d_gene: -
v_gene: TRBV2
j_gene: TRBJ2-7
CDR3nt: TGTGCCACCCAACAGGGTGGAATCTACGAGCAGTACTTC
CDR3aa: CATQQGGIYEQYF

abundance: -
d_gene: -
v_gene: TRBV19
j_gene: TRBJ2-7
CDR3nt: TGTGCCAGTAGTCCGGGACGGAGCTCCTACGAGCAGTACTTC
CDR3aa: CASSPGRSSYEQYF

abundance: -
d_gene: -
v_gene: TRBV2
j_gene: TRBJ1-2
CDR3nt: TGTGCCAGCAGTGAAGCTAGGGAGCTTACCTTC
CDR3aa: CASSEARELTF

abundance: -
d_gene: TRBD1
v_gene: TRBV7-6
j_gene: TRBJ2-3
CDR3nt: TGTGCCAGCAGCTTAGTTTCGGGACAGGGTGCAGATACGCAGTATTTT
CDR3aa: CASSLVSGQGADTQYF

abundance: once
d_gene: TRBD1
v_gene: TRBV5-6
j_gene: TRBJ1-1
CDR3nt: TGTGCCAGCAGCTTATTGGACAGGGCGGCTTTCTTT
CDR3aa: CASSLLDRAAFF

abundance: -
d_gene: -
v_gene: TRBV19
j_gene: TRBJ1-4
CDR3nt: TGTGCCAGTACGGCACAAGGTATTTGGGGTGAAAAACTGTTTTTT
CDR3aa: CASTAQGIWGEKLFF

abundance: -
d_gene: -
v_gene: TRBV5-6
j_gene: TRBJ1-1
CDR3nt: TGTGCCAGCAGGTTTGGGGGCGGTCTTGAAGCTTTCTTT
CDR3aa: CASRFGGGLEAFF

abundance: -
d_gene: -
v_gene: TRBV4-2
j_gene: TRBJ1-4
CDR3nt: TGTGCCAGCAGCAAGACTCTGGGGGAGGCTAATGAAAAACTGTTTTTT
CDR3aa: CASSKTLGEANEKLFF

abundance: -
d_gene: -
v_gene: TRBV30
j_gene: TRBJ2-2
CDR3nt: TGTGCCTGGAGTGGACTGACCACCGGGGAGCTGTTTTTT
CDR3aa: CAWSGLTTGELFF

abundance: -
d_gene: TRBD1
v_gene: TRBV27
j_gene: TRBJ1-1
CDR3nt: TGTGCCAGCAGTTGGACCGGGACAGGGGGAGGTGACGCTTTCTTT
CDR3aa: CASSWTGTGGGDAFF

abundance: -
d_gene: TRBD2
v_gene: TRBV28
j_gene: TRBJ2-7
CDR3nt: TGTGCCAGCAGTTTTCTTCTAGCGGGAGATCGGTACGAGCAGTACTTC
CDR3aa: CASSFLLAGDRYEQYF

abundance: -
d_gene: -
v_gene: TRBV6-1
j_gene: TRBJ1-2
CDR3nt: TGTGCCGCGACCGAAGACACTCGCGGAAGAGTCTACACCTTC
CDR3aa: CAATEDTRGRVYTF

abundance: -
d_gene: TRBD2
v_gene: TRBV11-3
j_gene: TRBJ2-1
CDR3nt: TGTGCCAGCAGCCCAAGCGGGGCAGGACGGGGTTTGGATGAGCAGTTCTTC
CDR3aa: CASSPSGAGRGLDEQFF

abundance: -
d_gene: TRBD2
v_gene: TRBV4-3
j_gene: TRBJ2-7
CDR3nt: TGCGCCAGCAGCCAAAGGTGGCTAGCGGGGGAGCAGTACTTC
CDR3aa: CASSQRWLAGEQYF

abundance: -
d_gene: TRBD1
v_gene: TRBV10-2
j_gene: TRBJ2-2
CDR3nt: TGCGCCAGCAGCGGACAGGCCTCGAACACCGGGGAGCTGTTTTTT
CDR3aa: CASSGQASNTGELFF

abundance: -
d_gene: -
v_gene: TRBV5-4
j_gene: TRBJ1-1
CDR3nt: TGTGCCAGCAGCTCCATTAACGTTGGGGATAACACTGAAGCTTTCTTT
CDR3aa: CASSSINVGDNTEAFF

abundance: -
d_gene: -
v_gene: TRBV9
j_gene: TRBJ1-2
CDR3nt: TGTGCCAGCAGCGTGCAGGGGCACGTAGACTATGGCTACACCTTC
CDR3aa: CASSVQGHVDYGYTF

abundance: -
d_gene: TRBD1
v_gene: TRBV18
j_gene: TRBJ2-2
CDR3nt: TGTGCCAGCGGAACAGACAGGGGGACGACCGGGGAGCTGTTTTTT
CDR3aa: CASGTDRGTTGELFF

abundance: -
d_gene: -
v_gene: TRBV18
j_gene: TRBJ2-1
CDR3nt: TGTGCCAGCTCACCCGGCAGGAACAATGAGCAGTTCTTC
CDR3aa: CASSPGRNNEQFF

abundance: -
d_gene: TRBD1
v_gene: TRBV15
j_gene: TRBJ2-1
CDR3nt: TGTGCCACCAGCAGAGATGGGGACAGGGGGCTGGCTGAGCAGTTCTTC
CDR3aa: CATSRDGDRGLAEQFF

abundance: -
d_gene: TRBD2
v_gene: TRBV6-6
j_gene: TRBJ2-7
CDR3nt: TGTGCCAGCAGTATAGCGGGGACAAACGAGCAGTACTTC
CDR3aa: CASSIAGTNEQYF

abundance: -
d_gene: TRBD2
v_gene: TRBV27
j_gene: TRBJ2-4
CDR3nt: TGTGCCAGCAGTCCGTCCCTAGCGGGAGCGGGATTAGCCAAAAACATTCAGTACTTC
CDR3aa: CASSPSLAGAGLAKNIQYF

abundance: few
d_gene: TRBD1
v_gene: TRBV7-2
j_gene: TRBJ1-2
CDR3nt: TGTGCCAGCAGCTCTCGGCACAGGGGAGACTATGGCTACACCTTC
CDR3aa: CASSSRHRGDYGYTF

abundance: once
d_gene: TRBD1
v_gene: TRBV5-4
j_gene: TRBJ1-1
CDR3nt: TGTGCCAGCAGCATCGGGACAGAGAACACTGAAGCTTTCTTT
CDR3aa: CASSIGTENTEAFF

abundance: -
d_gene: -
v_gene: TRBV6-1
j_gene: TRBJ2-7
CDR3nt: TGTGCCAGCAGGAGGGGATTGACAGAAACCTACGAGCAGTACTTC
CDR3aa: CASRRGLTETYEQYF

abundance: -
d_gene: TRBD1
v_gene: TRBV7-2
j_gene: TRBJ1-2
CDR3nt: TGTGCCAGCAGCTTGGACAGGGGGATAGTTACTAACTATGGCTACACCTTC
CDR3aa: CASSLDRGIVTNYGYTF

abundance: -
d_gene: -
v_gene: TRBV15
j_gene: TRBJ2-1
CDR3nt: TGTGCCACCAGCAGAGTCCCTAGCTCCAATGAGCAGTTCTTC
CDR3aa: CATSRVPSSNEQFF

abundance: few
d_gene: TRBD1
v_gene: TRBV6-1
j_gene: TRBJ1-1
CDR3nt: TGTGCCAGCAGTACAGGGGGCTCACCCTCTGAAGCTTTCTTT
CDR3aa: CASSTGGSPSEAFF

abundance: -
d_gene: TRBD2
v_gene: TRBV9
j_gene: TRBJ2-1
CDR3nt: TGTGCCAGCAGCGTCCTAGCGGGAGACAATGAGCAGTTCTTC
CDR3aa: CASSVLAGDNEQFF

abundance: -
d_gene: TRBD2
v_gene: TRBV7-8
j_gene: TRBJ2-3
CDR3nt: TGTGCCAGCAGCTTCCCGGGACTAGTTATGGATACGCAGTATTTT
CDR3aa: CASSFPGLVMDTQYF

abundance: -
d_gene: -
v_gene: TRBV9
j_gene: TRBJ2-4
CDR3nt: TGTGCCAGCAGCGTACGTGAAGGTCAACAGTACTTC
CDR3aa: CASSVREGQQYF

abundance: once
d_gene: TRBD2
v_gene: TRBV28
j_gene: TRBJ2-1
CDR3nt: TGTGCCGGATCCGGGACTAGCGGGGGGAACTACAATGAGCAGTTCTTC
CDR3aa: CAGSGTSGGNYNEQFF

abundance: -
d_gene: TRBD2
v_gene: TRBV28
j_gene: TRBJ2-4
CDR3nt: TGTGCCAGCAGTTTACCTCGGGAGGGAAACATTCAGTACTTC
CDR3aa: CASSLPREGNIQYF

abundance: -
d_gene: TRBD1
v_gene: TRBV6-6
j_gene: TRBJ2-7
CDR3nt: TGTGCCAGCAATCCCCGGGACAGGGGTCCCAACGAGCAGTACTTC
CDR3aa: CASNPRDRGPNEQYF

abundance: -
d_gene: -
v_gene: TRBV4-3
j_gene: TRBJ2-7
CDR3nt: TGCGCCAGCAGCCCTACAGGGACGTGGATGGAGCAGTACTTC
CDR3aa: CASSPTGTWMEQYF

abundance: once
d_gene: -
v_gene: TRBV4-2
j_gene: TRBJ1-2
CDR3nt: TGTGCCAGCAGCCAAAGCTCCGGACAGCTATATGGCTACACCTTC
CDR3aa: CASSQSSGQLYGYTF

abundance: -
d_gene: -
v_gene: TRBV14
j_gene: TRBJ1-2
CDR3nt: TGTGCCAGCAGCCAAGGCCCCAGAGGTGGCTACACCTTC
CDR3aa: CASSQGPRGGYTF

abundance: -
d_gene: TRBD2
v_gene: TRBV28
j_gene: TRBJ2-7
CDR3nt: TGTGCCAGCAGTACCTCTAGCGGGAGTACGTACGAGCAGTACTTC
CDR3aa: CASSTSSGSTYEQYF

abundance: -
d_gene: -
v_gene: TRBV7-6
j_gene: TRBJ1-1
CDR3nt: TGTGCCAGCAGCTTCTGGAGGGATGAAGCTTTCTTT
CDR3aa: CASSFWRDEAFF

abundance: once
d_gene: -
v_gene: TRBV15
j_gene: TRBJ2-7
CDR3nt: TGTGCCACCAGCAGAGGAACCTACGAGCAGTACTTC
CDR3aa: CATSRGTYEQYF

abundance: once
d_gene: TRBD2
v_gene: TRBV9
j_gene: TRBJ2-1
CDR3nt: TGTGCCAGCTGCCGGGGACTACTCCCTTCTGATGAGCAGTTCTTC
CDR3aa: CASCRGLLPSDEQFF

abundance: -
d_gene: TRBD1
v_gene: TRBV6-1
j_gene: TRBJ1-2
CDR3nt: TGTGCCAGCAGCCCTAAGACAGGGATTGGCTACACCTTC
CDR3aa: CASSPKTGIGYTF

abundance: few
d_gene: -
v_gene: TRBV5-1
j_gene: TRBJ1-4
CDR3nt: TGCGCCAGCAGCGTATCCGGGACTAATGAAAAACTGTTTTTT
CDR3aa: CASSVSGTNEKLFF

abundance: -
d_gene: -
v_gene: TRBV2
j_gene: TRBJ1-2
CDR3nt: TGTGCCAGCATGGAGGGACTCTATGGCTACACCTTC
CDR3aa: CASMEGLYGYTF

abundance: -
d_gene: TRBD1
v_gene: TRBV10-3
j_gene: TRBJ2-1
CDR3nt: TGTGCCATCACCGACAGGGCCTACAATGAGCAGTTCTTC
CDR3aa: CAITDRAYNEQFF